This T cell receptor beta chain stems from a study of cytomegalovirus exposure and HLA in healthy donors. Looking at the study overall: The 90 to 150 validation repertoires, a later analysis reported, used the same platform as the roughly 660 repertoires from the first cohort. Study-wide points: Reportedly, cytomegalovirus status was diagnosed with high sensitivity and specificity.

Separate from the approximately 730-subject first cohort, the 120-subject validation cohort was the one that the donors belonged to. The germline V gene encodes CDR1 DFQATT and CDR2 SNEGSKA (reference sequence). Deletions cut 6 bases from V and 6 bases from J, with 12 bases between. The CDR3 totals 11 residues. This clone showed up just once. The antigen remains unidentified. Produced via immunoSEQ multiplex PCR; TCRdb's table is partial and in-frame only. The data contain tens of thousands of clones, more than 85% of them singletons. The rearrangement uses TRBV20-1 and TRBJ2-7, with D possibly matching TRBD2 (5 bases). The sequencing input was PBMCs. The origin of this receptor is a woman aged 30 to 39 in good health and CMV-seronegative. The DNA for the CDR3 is TGCAGTGCCCGGCGGGCGGCCGAGCAGTACTTC. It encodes CSARRAAEQYF.